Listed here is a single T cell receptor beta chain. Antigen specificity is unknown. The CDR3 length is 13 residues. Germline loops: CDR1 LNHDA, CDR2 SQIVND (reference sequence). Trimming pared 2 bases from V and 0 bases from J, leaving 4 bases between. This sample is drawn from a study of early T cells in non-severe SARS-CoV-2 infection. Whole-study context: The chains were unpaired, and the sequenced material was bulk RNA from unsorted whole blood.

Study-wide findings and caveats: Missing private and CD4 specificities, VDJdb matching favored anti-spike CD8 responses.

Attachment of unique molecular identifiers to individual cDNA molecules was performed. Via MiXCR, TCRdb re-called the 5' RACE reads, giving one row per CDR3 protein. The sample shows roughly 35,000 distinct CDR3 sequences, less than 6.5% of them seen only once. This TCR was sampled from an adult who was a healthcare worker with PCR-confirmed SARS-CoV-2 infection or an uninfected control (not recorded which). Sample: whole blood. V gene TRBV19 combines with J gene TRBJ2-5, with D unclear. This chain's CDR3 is CASSIQNQETQYF. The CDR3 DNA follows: TGTGCCAGTAGTATACAGAACCAAGAGACCCAGTACTTC.